These 3 T cell receptor beta chains came from one sample sequenced in a study of blood T cell repertoires in COVID-19. Sequenced by immunoSEQ multiplex PCR; TCRdb stores in-frame clones only, minus some. The sample holds hundreds of thousands of clones, around 83% seen once. Sequenced sample: peripheral blood. These receptors came from a woman aged 45-65 years with acute or convalescent COVID-19.

The chain is built from TRBV6-6 and TRBJ2-1; 11 positions match TRBD2. The CDR3 is 15 residues long. The germline gives CDR1 MNHNY, CDR2 SVGAGI (reference sequence). The trim removed 4 bases at V and 6 bases at J, leaving 5 bases unmatched. The CDR3 reads CASSSSSGRPNEQFF. The CDR3 DNA reads as TGTGCCAGCAGTTCCTCTAGCGGGAGGCCCAATGAGCAGTTCTTC.

The chain combines TRBV7-9 with TRBJ2-7; TRBD1 might be the D (6 bases). CDR3 length: 14 amino acids. Between the trimmed V and J ends, which lost 4 bases and 3 bases, there was a span of 13 bases. From germline, CDR1 is SEHNR and CDR2 FQNEAQ (reference sequence). As DNA, the CDR3 is TGTGCCAGCAGCTCGGGGCAGGGACACTACGAGCAGTACTTC. Its protein is CASSSGQGHYEQYF.

The J gene is TRBJ2-1, the V gene TRBV29-1; 9 bases map to TRBD2. CDR1 is SQVTM, CDR2 ANQGSEA, per germline. Trimming took 7 bases from V and 10 from J; bases not matched to a gene: 8. The length of the CDR3 is 12 residues. CDR3 DNA: TGCAGCGGCGGGGGGGGCCTCCAGGAGCAGTTCTTC. Translating gives CSGGGGLQEQFF.